These 31 T cell receptor beta chains were all obtained from the same sample, sequenced in a study of shared clonotypes between healthy human individuals. Measured with immunoSEQ multiplex PCR; TCRdb has only the in-frame clones, and not every one. The sample has some 1.5 million clones, approximately 96% seen once; the top ten hold over 1%. The sequenced material came from naive CD4+ T cells sorted from blood. Stated subset: CD45RA+ positively selected. Receptor source: a man younger than 45 in good health.

The chain carries TRBV9 and TRBJ2-7, with 11 nucleotides matching TRBD2. In germline, CDR1 is SGDLS, CDR2 YYNGEE. The CDR3 is made up of 17 amino acids. The J segment lost 5 bases and the V segment lost 4 bases, leaving 14 bases of the junction unmatched. CDR3 sequence reads: CASSRSGASGRNHEQYF. CDR3 DNA sequence: TGTGCCAGCAGCAGAAGTGGGGCTAGCGGGAGGAACCACGAGCAGTACTTC.

This chain links TRBV11-2 with TRBJ2-1; 7 nucleotides match TRBD2. Germline V gives CDR1 SGHAT, CDR2 FQNNGV. The junction had 10 bases not matched to a gene; V was cut back by 2 bases and J by 0 bases. The CDR3 has 18 amino acids. The CDR3 loop reads CASSLREIGGSSYNEQFF. CDR3 nucleotides: TGTGCCAGCAGCTTAAGGGAAATCGGGGGGAGCTCCTACAATGAGCAGTTCTTC.

The V gene is TRBV7-9, the J gene TRBJ2-2; perhaps TRBD1 as D (7 bases). CDR3 size: 16 residues. V was pared by 4 bases and J by 6 bases, with 18 bases between. Germline V CDR1 and CDR2: SEHNR, FQNEAQ (reference sequence). In nucleotides, the CDR3 is TGTGCCAGCAGCTCCCCATGGAGGGGGCTTGCCGGGGAGCTGTTTTTT. Its translation is CASSSPWRGLAGELFF.

The rearrangement joins TRBV11-1 to TRBJ2-7, with D possibly being TRBD1 (5 bases). The CDR3 is made up of 15 amino acids. Germline CDR1 reads SGHAT; CDR2 reads FQDESV (reference sequence). Trimming took off 7 bases at V and 3 bases at J, with 19 bases between the two ends. CDR3 amino acids: CASTPGQPHLYEQYF. CDR3 sequence (DNA): TGTGCCAGCACCCCCGGACAACCCCACCTCTACGAGCAGTACTTC.

The J gene is TRBJ1-1, the V gene TRBV19; D not certain. The V end was cut by 5 bases, the J end by 10 bases, with 14 bases between. Germline CDR1 LNHDA, CDR2 SQIVND (reference sequence). The length of the CDR3 is 12 residues. CDR3: CASSARGSRAFF. In nucleotides, the CDR3 is TGTGCCAGTAGTGCCCGGGGAAGTCGAGCTTTCTTT. The whole variable domain, remainder taken from reference TRBV19 and TRBJ1-1, is DGGITQSPKYLFRKEGQNVTLSCEQNLNHDAMYWYRQDPGQGLRLIYYSQIVNDFQKGDIAEGYSVSREKKESFPLTVTSAQKNPTAFYLCASSARGSRAFFGQGTRLTVV.

This rearrangement joins TRBV7-8 to TRBJ1-2; 11 nucleotides agree with TRBD1. The CDR3 is made up of 16 amino acids. With V trimmed by 5 bases and J by 3 bases, 8 bases remained unmatched. In germline, CDR1 is SGHVS, CDR2 FQNEAQ. The CDR3 DNA is TGTGCCAGCAGCGTGGACAGGGGGCGCATATACTATGGCTACACCTTC. Translation gives CASSVDRGRIYYGYTF.

J is TRBJ2-1 and V is TRBV12-5, with 9 positions matching TRBD2. Germline trimming cut 2 bases from V and 9 bases from J; bases unmatched to any gene: 8. Germline lookup yields CDR1 LGHNT and CDR2 FRNRAP. The CDR3 runs to 15 residues. This CDR3 is CASGLKVAGAAEQFF. In DNA form, the CDR3 reads TGTGCTAGTGGTTTGAAGGTAGCGGGAGCGGCTGAGCAGTTCTTC.

This rearrangement joins TRBV7-2 to TRBJ2-2; 12 bases match TRBD2. Looked up from germline, CDR1 is SGHTA and CDR2 is FQGNSA. Trimming at V came to 8 bases and at J to 0 bases, leaving 4 bases not matched to a gene. The length of the CDR3 is 16 residues. The CDR3 region has the DNA TGTGCCAGCCGGACTAGCGGGACAGCGAACACCGGGGAGCTGTTTTTT. Amino acid sequence: CASRTSGTANTGELFF.

V is TRBV18 and J is TRBJ1-1; 9 bases fit TRBD1. Per germline, CDR1 KGHSH and CDR2 LQKENI. CDR3 size: 19 residues. The J segment lost 4 bases and the V segment lost 4 bases, leaving 19 bases of the junction unmatched. The CDR3 region has the DNA TGTGCCAGCTCACTCAAGGGACAGGGCCGGATTTCGGGCGGCACTGAAGCTTTCTTT. Translated: CASSLKGQGRISGGTEAFF.

The genes are TRBV5-1 and TRBJ2-3; D call uncertain. Trimming removed 2 bases from V and 2 bases from J, with 12 bases in between. The length of the CDR3 is 15 residues. Germline CDR1 reads SGHRS; CDR2 reads YFSETQ. The CDR3 reads CASSFSGANTDTQYF. The CDR3 DNA follows: TGCGCCAGCAGCTTTAGTGGAGCCAACACAGATACGCAGTATTTT.

The V gene is TRBV6-5, the J gene TRBJ1-1; 8 bases match TRBD1. The CDR3 contains 16 residues. CDR1 is MNHEY and CDR2 is SVGAGI in the germline V gene. With 0 bases clipped from V and 1 base from J, the junction kept 4 bases outside the gene matches. CDR3 nucleotides: TGTGCCAGCAGTTACTCGCAAGGACAGGGGAACACTGAAGCTTTCTTT. This codes for CASSYSQGQGNTEAFF.

Comments on this clone: One end of the junction does not line up with germline, which may come from a read error. This chain connects TRBV7-7 to TRBJ2-2, with TRBD1 matching over 8 bases. This CDR3 is built from 16 residues. In germline, CDR1 is SSHAT, CDR2 FNYEAQ (reference sequence). CDR3 in amino acids: CASSLAATGVTGELFF. The CDR3 DNA reads as TGTGCTAGCAGCTTAGCTGCGACAGGGGTCACCGGGGAGCTGTTTTTT.

The chain has TRBV28 and TRBJ2-5; D unclear. CDR3 size: 12 residues. V dropped 8 bases and J dropped 7 bases, with 14 bases sitting between them. Germline CDR1 and CDR2: MDHEN and SYDVKM. CDR3 nucleotides: TGTGCCAGCGGTGGGCTCCGCAGGACCCAGTACTTC. This codes for CASGGLRRTQYF.

In nucleotides, the CDR3 is TGTGCCAGCAGCTTTGACCCGGAGCAAGAGACCCAGTACTTC. Amino acid sequence: CASSFDPEQETQYF. This chain links TRBV7-9 with TRBJ2-5; D call uncertain. The germline CDR1 and CDR2 sequences are SEHNR and FQNEAQ (reference sequence). The V end lost 3 bases, the J end lost 2 bases, and 10 bases lay between the germline ends. The CDR3 totals 14 residues.

J is TRBJ1-5 and V is TRBV27; TRBD1 matches 12 bases. The CDR3 length is 16 residues. V shed 3 bases, J shed 6 bases, and the junction held 6 bases outside the gene matches. Germline-derived CDR1 and CDR2 are MNHEY and SMNVEV (reference sequence). This chain's CDR3 is CASSFSGTGGIQPQHF. The CDR3 DNA sequence: TGTGCCAGCAGTTTCTCCGGGACAGGGGGCATTCAGCCCCAGCATTTT.

The chain carries TRBV9 and TRBJ2-1; a weak D match, TRBD1 (5 bases). The CDR3 is 16 amino acids. Trimming removed 4 bases from V and 5 bases from J, with 19 bases in between. Germline lookup yields CDR1 SGDLS and CDR2 YYNGEE. The CDR3, as DNA: TGTGCCAGCAGCAACCAAGGGGTCAACAGACACAATGAGCAGTTCTTC. This encodes CASSNQGVNRHNEQFF.

CDR3 in amino acids: CASSPTGTGVTTGELFF. Here the CDR3 DNA reads TGTGCCAGCAGCCCCACCGGGACAGGGGTCACCACCGGGGAGCTGTTTTTT. The genes are TRBV7-3 and TRBJ2-2; 10 bases are shared with TRBD1. J lost 4 bases, V lost 5 bases, and 10 bases had no gene match. Germline CDR1 SGHTA, CDR2 FQGTGA. The CDR3 has 17 amino acids.

The chain joins TRBV15 to TRBJ1-1; D possibly corresponds to TRBD1 (5 bases). Trimming left V 1 base short and J 9 bases short, with 9 bases between. CDR1 LNHNV and CDR2 YYDKDF come from the germline V gene (reference sequence). The CDR3 spans 12 residues. CDR3 nucleotide sequence: TGTGCCACCAGCAGAGTGGCAGGGCAAGCTTTCTTT. Protein sequence: CATSRVAGQAFF.

This sequence joins TRBV2 and TRBJ1-1; unclear D gene. From germline, CDR1 is SNHLY and CDR2 FYNNEI. Trimming removed 3 bases from V and 3 bases from J, with 5 bases in between. The CDR3 loop spans 12 amino acids. In DNA form, the CDR3 reads TGTGCCAGCAGTGATTTGGACACTGAAGCTTTCTTT. Translated, it gives CASSDLDTEAFF.

This rearrangement joins TRBV5-1 to TRBJ2-1, with 13 nucleotides matching TRBD2. The CDR3 consists of 17 residues. Germline CDR1 SGHRS, CDR2 YFSETQ. V gave up 1 base and J gave up 4 bases; unmatched junction bases: 5. The CDR3 spells CASSLRLAGGSYNEQFF. CDR3 sequence (DNA): TGCGCCAGCAGCTTGAGACTAGCGGGAGGTTCGTACAATGAGCAGTTCTTC.

The J gene is TRBJ2-5, the V gene TRBV5-1; TRBD1 agrees at 10 bases. The CDR3 consists of 16 residues. Trimming removed 0 bases from V and 5 bases from J; junction bases left unmatched: 7. Germline V gene data show CDR1 as SGHRS and CDR2 as YFSETQ. The CDR3 coding sequence is TGCGCCAGCAGCTTGGTTGGGACAGGGGCGGTGGAGACCCAGTACTTC. Translation gives CASSLVGTGAVETQYF.

The chain is built from TRBV5-1 and TRBJ2-7, with 7 bases lining up with TRBD1. The CDR3 spans 12 residues. Trimming took 0 bases from V and 6 from J; bases not matched to a gene: 0. CDR1 SGHRS and CDR2 YFSETQ come from the germline V gene. DNA of the CDR3: TGCGCCAGCAGCTTGGGGGACAGCGAGCAGTACTTC. Translation: CASSLGDSEQYF.

This sequence joins TRBV25-1 and TRBJ2-7, with 8 bases lining up with TRBD2. Trimming at V came to 5 bases and at J to 3 bases, leaving 15 bases not matched to a gene. The CDR3 consists of 17 residues. In germline, CDR1 is MGHDK, CDR2 SYGVNS. The DNA of the CDR3 is TGTGCCAGCAGTACCCCCGGTGGACTAGCCTCCCGCTACGAGCAGTACTTC. As protein: CASSTPGGLASRYEQYF.

V usage is TRBV10-1 and J usage is TRBJ2-7; 7 bases agree with TRBD2. V lost 8 bases and J lost 6; bases outside the gene matches: 13. Germline lookup yields CDR1 WNHNN and CDR2 SYGVQD (reference sequence). The CDR3 has 14 residues. CDR3 protein: CASPALPGGCEQYF. The DNA of the CDR3 is TGCGCCAGCCCGGCCCTTCCGGGAGGATGCGAGCAGTACTTC.

The V gene is TRBV6-4, the J gene TRBJ2-7, with D possibly being TRBD2 (6 bases). The CDR3 is made up of 15 amino acids. Germline V gives CDR1 MRHNA, CDR2 SNTAGT. V was cut by 2 bases and J by 0 bases, with 11 bases left in between. CDR3 loop: CASSDKRAYSYEQYF. The CDR3, as DNA: TGTGCCAGCAGTGACAAGCGGGCATACTCCTACGAGCAGTACTTC.

This rearrangement joins TRBV28 to TRBJ1-2; D is unresolved. CDR3 length equals 16 residues. Trimming cost V 4 bases and J 7 bases, with 22 bases left between them. Germline CDR1 reads MDHEN; CDR2 reads SYDVKM. The DNA for the CDR3 is TGTGCCAGCAGTTCCAACATCTTAAACCCCCGGGGTGGCTACACCTTC. Translating gives CASSSNILNPRGGYTF.

The chain carries TRBV6-5 and TRBJ2-1; a possible D gene is TRBD1 (5 bases). Germline V CDR1 and CDR2: MNHEY, SVGAGI. Trimming shortened V by 7 bases and J by 7 bases, and 11 bases separated the two germline ends. This CDR3 has 12 residues. The CDR3: CASTQGANEQFF. CDR3 DNA sequence: TGTGCCAGCACCCAAGGGGCGAATGAGCAGTTCTTC.

The rearrangement uses TRBV11-2 and TRBJ1-1; no clear D. The V gene lost 0 bases and the J gene lost 1 base, with 9 bases spanning the gap. Germline values: CDR1 SGHAT, CDR2 FQNNGV. This CDR3 contains 15 residues. CDR3: CASSLDWGSNTEAFF. For the CDR3, the DNA is TGTGCCAGCAGCTTAGATTGGGGATCGAACACTGAAGCTTTCTTT.

The V call is TRBV18, the J call TRBJ2-3, with D unclear. Germline V CDR1 and CDR2: KGHSH, LQKENI. This CDR3 has 16 residues. V was shortened by 6 bases and J by 4 bases, with 20 bases between the two germline ends. The CDR3 loop is CASSQYFGRIPDTQYF. CDR3 DNA sequence: TGTGCCAGCTCCCAATACTTCGGACGGATCCCAGATACGCAGTATTTT. The full variable domain, in which reference TRBV18 and TRBJ2-3 provide the parts outside the CDR3, is NAGVMQNPRHLVRRRGQEARLRCSPMKGHSHVYWYRQLPEEGLKFMVYLQKENIIDESGMPKERFSAEFPKEGPSILRIQQVVRGDSAAYFCASSQYFGRIPDTQYFGPGTRLTVL.

The chain recombines TRBV6-4 with TRBJ1-2, with TRBD1 matching over 9 bases. The length of the CDR3 is 13 residues. The germline CDR1 and CDR2 sequences are MRHNA and SNTAGT. V lost 4 bases and J lost 5; bases outside the gene matches: 2. The CDR3 nucleotides are TGTGCCAGCAGTGCGACAGGGGGATATGGCTACACCTTC. Its translation is CASSATGGYGYTF.

The V gene is TRBV21-1, the J gene TRBJ2-7; TRBD2, the table's D call, lacks a check against the DNA. TRBV21-1 is termed a pseudogene. The CDR3 length is 15 residues. The CDR3 nucleotides are TGTGCCAGCAGCAAAGTCGGGGGAAGGAACTGCGAGCAGTACTTC. Amino acid sequence: CASSKVGGRNCEQYF.